This paragraph covers one T cell receptor (beta chain) sequence. Its antigen is unknown. The input lacks base qualities; no much larger clone sits a single base away. Using the deep immunoSEQ assay, TCR CDR3 regions were amplified from genomic DNA by multiplex PCR. Genomic DNA extracted from each cell subset was distributed evenly over all wells of several immunoSEQ 96-well plates, and each plate served as one replicate. For sorted subsets, roughly 200 ng genomic DNA, equal to tens of thousands of T cell genomes, was loaded into each replicate PCR. The purified libraries were quantified using a Qubit 3.0 fluorometer, sized with a Bioanalyzer 2100, and then quantified again using the KAPA Library Quantification kit. Every immunoSEQ 96-well plate was sequenced on a separate single-read 150-cycle Illumina NextSeq 550 flow cell. The published analysis was carried out like this. The immunoSEQ output contained only junctional sequences without quality scores, so filtering could not match that applied to full-length reads. Sequences were annotated with PyIR, a Python wrapper for IgBLAST v1.9, using IMGT germline references to assign V/J genes and CDR3. Reads with weak V/J assignments (E-value above 1e-6), missing CDR3, stop codons, out-of-frame junctions, or ambiguous translated residues were removed. A V3J clonotype was defined by an identical inferred V gene, J gene, and CDR3 amino acid sequence. To compute the percentage overlap between repertoires, the number of shared unique clonotypes was divided by the size of the smaller repertoire. Repertoire richness was assessed with RTK rarefaction, the Chao1 estimator, and Recon v2.1 estimates of unobserved clonotypes. For all TCRbeta clonotypes obtained by the gDNA method from a few donors, generation probabilities were computed with OLGA. TCRdb obtained this table from immuneACCESS and retained in-frame rearrangements with V and J assigned. These tables miss some clones; where compared with another copy, unresolved V genes account for less than half of the shortfall, and the remainder is unexplained. The V and J calls and clone size are taken from that table; D and trimming were inferred from the DNA. Here the sample has more than 2 million clones; around 95% occur a single time. The top ten constitute over 0.1% of the sample.

In the germline V gene, CDR1 corresponds to SNHLY and CDR2 to FYNNEI. Trimming takes 8 bases from V and 0 bases from J, and the germline ends sit 17 bases apart. Its CDR3 holds 15 amino acids, cysteine through phenylalanine. Solely the CDR3 DNA is kept, with 45 bases framed from the first base. Donors were healthy HIV-negative adults with no recently reported acute infections or vaccinations. Every donor was a Caucasian adult living in Nashville, Tennessee, USA. Magnetic negative selection was used to enrich CD4+ T cells, after which naive cells were positively selected on CD45RA and the negative fraction became the memory subset. After blood collection by leukapheresis, PBMCs were isolated using Ficoll-Histopaque density gradient centrifugation and then cryopreserved in the vapor phase of liquid nitrogen. Purity and quantity of every magnetically sorted T cell population were checked by analytical flow cytometry. Genomic DNA was isolated from each sorted fraction and quantified by UV absorbance on a Nanodrop 2000c.

The record originates from a study of shared clonotypes between healthy human individuals (dated by TCRdb to 2018 to 2021). General notes on the study: Three men and two women, aged 18 to 49 years, made up the cohort. To increase sequencing depth and limit assay-specific biases, TCR repertoire library preparation and sequencing were carried out by different laboratories using diverse techniques. Between about 0.94 and 8.9 billion PBMCs per donor were obtained by leukapheresis. For each donor, CD4 naive and CD4 memory were each given three plates, CD8 naive was given two plates, and CD8 memory was given one plate. To estimate repertoire size and how much clonotype sharing occurs between individuals, the study deeply sequenced the blood TCR repertoires of about 5 healthy adults. Study-wide conclusions, independent of this receptor: Sampling was limited to blood, and TCR repertoires in tissue likely differ from TCR repertoires in blood. Because the study included only a small number of donors, the genetic and exposure-history diversity represented was limited. Based on pairwise subsampling, the degree of clonotype sharing among donors was expected to be affected by sequencing depth. Compared with non-shared clonotypes, clonotypes shared by all four sorted-subset donors had higher generation probabilities. Incomplete sequencing was indicated by rarefaction of sorted-subset datasets, despite the large sequencing depth. When several donors were compared, the shared fraction of clonotypes was roughly 5% for naive CD4, roughly 3.4% for naive CD8, 2.3% for memory CD4, and around 0.4% for memory CD8. Naive subsets generally had larger estimated clonotype richness than memory subsets.

This clonotype was sampled from a man between 18 and 29 years old in good health. This chain is built from TRBV2 and TRBJ2-7; no confident D gene assignment can be made. The sample comprised naive CD4+ T cells sorted from blood. According to the study, the label for this sample's cell subset or site signals: CD45RA+ positively selected. The DNA reads TGTGCCAGCTCCTATCCCGCAGCAAACTCCTACGAGCAGTACTTC. It is translated as CASSYPAANSYEQYF. The reference TRBV2 and TRBJ2-7 proteins fill in what lies around the CDR3, so the full variable domain reads EPEVTQTPSHQVTQMGQEVILRCVPISNHLYFYWYRQILGQKVEFLVSFYNNEISEKSEIFDDQFSVERPDGSNFTLKIRSTKLEDSAMYFCASSYPAANSYEQYFGPGTRLTVT.